This T cell receptor beta chain was observed in a study of blood T cell repertoires in COVID-19 (dated by TCRdb to about 2020). Describing the broader study: Samples covering the acute and convalescent phases of COVID-19 were provided by collaborators in the United States, Italy and Spain. Deeply sampled blood TCRbeta repertoires from subjects exposed to, actively infected with, or recovered from COVID-19 were included in the dataset. A de-identified subject ID, COVID-19 status, age in years and sex were almost always included in the sample metadata. The material from the prospective study consisted of cDNA or gDNA derived from T cells, B-cell-depleted T cells, or PBMCs. The repertoires were released in a freely available public database meant as a resource for research on the immune response to SARS-CoV-2. The samples were drawn from two sources: the first 160 participants of the ongoing ImmuneRACE study, and 1,200 or so subjects contributed by 6 global collaborators. Where HLA class I and class II types were available, the types were taken from metadata supplied by the sample provider, not from assay-based typing.

Trimming accounts for 5 bases at V and 4 bases at J, while the number of junction bases matched to no gene is 4. Its CDR3 holds 15 amino acids, cysteine through phenylalanine. Only the CDR3 DNA stays, 45 bases, in frame from base 1. From a lookup of the germline V gene, CDR1 and CDR2 are SGHTA and FQGNSA. What the study reported, not specific to this receptor: The quantity of clinical and demographic metadata differed by source and by participant and was supplied without curation.

On this clone itself: Its antigen is currently not known. One base away there is no much larger clone; base qualities are not given.

Participants in the prospective study were aged roughly 18 to 95 years, lived in 20 to 30 United States geographic areas, and enrolled through a virtual design. In the prospective study, participants were assigned to cohorts based on the clinical history participants reported in a screening survey and a study questionnaire. ImmuneRACE Cohort 3 recovered participants were defined by two consecutive negative NP/OP PCR tests, healthcare professional clearance, or symptom resolution. In the prospective study, mobile phlebotomists collected whole blood, serum and a nasopharyngeal or oropharyngeal swab from each participant. Over a roughly 2-month period, participants in the prospective study had the option of providing additional blood draws and questionnaires. Before DNA extraction, blood samples from the prospective study were shipped at room temperature or frozen. TCRbeta CDR3 regions were amplified from genomic DNA using the immunoSEQ Assay, a bias-controlled multiplex PCR. The original pipeline was this. Nucleated cell counts per sample were estimated from amplification of reference gene primers within the assay. To quantify the absolute abundance of each unique TCRbeta CDR3 rearrangement, sequence reads were collapsed and filtered. For each sample, productive Simpson clonality was calculated as the square root of Simpson's diversity index over productive rearrangements. Entries here come from immuneACCESS through TCRdb and include only in-frame sequences with V and J called. Some clones fail to appear in such tables; in the studies checked, an unresolved V gene covers under half of the shortfall, and the cause of the remainder is unknown. V and J calls and clone size are those listed in that table; D and trimming were worked out from the DNA. The sample profile shows hundreds of thousands of clones; 87% of them were found once. The ten largest clones add up to about 8.9% of the sample.

The chain employs TRBV7-2 and TRBJ2-1, and 11 junction bases match TRBD2. The material sequenced was PBMCs or T cells enriched from blood (not recorded which). This TCR came from a woman between 18 and 29 years old who had recovered from COVID-19. In nucleotides, the sequence is TGTGCCAGCAGCCCACTAGCGGGGGAGTACAATGAGCAGTTCTTC. It translates as CASSPLAGEYNEQFF.